These 5 T cell receptor beta chains share one sample of origin, sequenced in a study of beta chain features in type 1 diabetes. Overall study results and limits: Type 1 diabetes patients showed a moderate but significant shortening of TCRB CDR3s in all four CD4+ subsets.

Since all of the isolated RNA was reverse transcribed, expressed TCRB transcripts were what got sequenced. TCRdb's copy holds only in-frame clones and misses some; the assay was immunoSEQ multiplex PCR. Of about 640,000 clones in the sample, 9.5% to 15% are singletons; the top ten hold more than 0.095%. These receptors lack a known antigen. Sequencing input: naive CD4+ T cells from blood. The receptor source for this set is a man under 40 with type 1 diabetes.

This clone occurred a few times. This rearrangement joins TRBV25-1 to TRBJ2-7; unclear D gene. The ends were cut back, 0 bases at V and 4 bases at J, with 4 bases in the middle. This CDR3 contains 12 residues. Germline V gene data show CDR1 as MGHDK and CDR2 as SYGVNS. CDR3 DNA: TGTGCCAGCAGTGAATATTGGTACGAGCAGTACTTC. Translated, it gives CASSEYWYEQYF.

This clone came up a few times. The rearrangement joins TRBV7-8 to TRBJ1-2; no clear D gene. V was trimmed by 3 bases and J by 3 bases, leaving 5 bases between them. Germline CDR1 SGHVS, CDR2 FQNEAQ. The length of the CDR3 is 12 residues. CDR3 in amino acids: CASSLMDYGYTF. As DNA, the CDR3 is TGTGCCAGCAGCTTGATGGACTATGGCTACACCTTC.

This clone was counted a few times. The chain couples TRBV7-9 to TRBJ2-1; TRBD2 matches at 8 bases. Trimming removed 3 bases from V and 4 bases from J; junction bases left unmatched: 5. There are 15 residues in the CDR3. Germline V gene lookup returns CDR1 SEHNR and CDR2 FQNEAQ (reference sequence). This CDR3 reads CASSFRRGEYNEQFF. CDR3 coding DNA: TGTGCCAGCAGCTTTAGGCGGGGGGAATACAATGAGCAGTTCTTC.

This clone appeared a few times. This chain uses TRBV7-3 with TRBJ1-2; TRBD1 might be the D (6 bases). V shed 5 bases and J shed 7 bases, with 20 bases lying between them. Germline CDR1 is SGHTA and CDR2 is FQGTGA. This CDR3 comprises 15 residues. CDR3 bases: TGTGCCAGCAGCCCCGGGGCGGGGGCGCAAAGTGGCTACACCTTC. This translates into CASSPGAGAQSGYTF.

This clone was recorded a few times. The chain has TRBV29-1 and TRBJ1-4, with D maybe TRBD1 (6 bases). The CDR3 is 13 residues long. CDR1 is SQVTM and CDR2 is ANQGSEA in the germline V gene. This CDR3 is CSVVRTEGEKLFF. The CDR3 DNA is TGCAGTGTCGTCCGGACAGAGGGTGAAAAACTGTTTTTT.